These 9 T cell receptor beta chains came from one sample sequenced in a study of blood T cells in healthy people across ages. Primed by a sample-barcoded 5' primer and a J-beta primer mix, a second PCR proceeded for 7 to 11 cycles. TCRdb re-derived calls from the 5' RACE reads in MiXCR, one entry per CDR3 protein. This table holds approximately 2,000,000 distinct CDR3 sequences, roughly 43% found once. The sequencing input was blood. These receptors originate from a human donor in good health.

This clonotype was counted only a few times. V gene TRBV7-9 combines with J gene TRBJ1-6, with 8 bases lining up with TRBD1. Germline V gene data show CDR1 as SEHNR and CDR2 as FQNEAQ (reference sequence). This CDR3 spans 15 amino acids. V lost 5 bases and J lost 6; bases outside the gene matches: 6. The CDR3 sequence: CASSPRTGPNSPLHF. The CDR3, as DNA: TGTGCCAGCAGCCCCCGGACAGGGCCTAATTCACCCCTCCACTTT.

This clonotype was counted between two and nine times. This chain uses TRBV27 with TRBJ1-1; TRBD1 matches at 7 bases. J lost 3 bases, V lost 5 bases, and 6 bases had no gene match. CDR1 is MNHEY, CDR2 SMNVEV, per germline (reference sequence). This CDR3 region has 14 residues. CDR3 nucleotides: TGTGCCAGCAGTCCAATGACAGGGTACACTGAAGCTTTCTTT. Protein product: CASSPMTGYTEAFF.

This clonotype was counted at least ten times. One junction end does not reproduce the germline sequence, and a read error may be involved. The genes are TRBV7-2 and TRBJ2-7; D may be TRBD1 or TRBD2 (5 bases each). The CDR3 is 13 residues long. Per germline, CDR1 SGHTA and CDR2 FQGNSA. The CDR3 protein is CASSLRDGYEQYF. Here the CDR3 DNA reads TGCGCCAGCAGCCTCAGGGACGGCTACGAGCAGTACTTC.

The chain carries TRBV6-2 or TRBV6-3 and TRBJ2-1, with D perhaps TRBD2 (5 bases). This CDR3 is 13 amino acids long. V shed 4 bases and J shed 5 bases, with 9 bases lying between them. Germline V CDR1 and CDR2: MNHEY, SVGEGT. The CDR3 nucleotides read TGTGCCAGCAGTTGGAGACTACACAATGAGCAGTTCTTC. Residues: CASSWRLHNEQFF.

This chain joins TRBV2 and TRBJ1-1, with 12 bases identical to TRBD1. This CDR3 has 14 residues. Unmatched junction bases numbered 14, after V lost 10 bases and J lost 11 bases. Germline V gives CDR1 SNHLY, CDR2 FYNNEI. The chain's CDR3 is CANKRGTGGAGAFF. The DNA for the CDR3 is TGTGCCAACAAAAGGGGGACAGGGGGCGCGGGCGCTTTCTTT.

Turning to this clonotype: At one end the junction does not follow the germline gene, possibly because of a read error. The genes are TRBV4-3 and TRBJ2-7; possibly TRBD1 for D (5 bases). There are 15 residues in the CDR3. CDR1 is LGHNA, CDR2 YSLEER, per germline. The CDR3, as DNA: TGCGTCAGCAGCCAAGATTGGGGCCTATCCTACGAGCAGTACTTC. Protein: CVSSQDWGLSYEQYF.

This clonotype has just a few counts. The CDR3 protein is CASSVEPSNTEAFF. CDR3 DNA: TGTGCCAGCAGCGTAGAGCCCTCAAACACTGAAGCTTTCTTT. The chain carries TRBV9 and TRBJ1-1; D is unclear. Trimming removed 0 bases from V and 2 bases from J, with 8 bases in between. Germline CDR1 SGDLS, CDR2 YYNGEE. CDR3 length equals 14 residues.

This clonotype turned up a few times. In DNA form, the CDR3 reads TGTGCCAGCAGTTTAGTGGTGAGGGGGATTGGCTACACCTTC. Translation gives CASSLVVRGIGYTF. The chain employs TRBV12-3 or TRBV12-4 and TRBJ1-2; D perhaps matches TRBD1 (6 bases). Trimming stripped 1 base from V and 7 bases from J, with 13 bases between. This CDR3 is built from 14 residues.

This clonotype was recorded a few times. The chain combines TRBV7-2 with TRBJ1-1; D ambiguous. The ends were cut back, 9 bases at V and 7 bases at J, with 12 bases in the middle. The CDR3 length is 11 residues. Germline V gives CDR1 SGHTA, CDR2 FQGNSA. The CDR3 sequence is CASSIGLEAFF. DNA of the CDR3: TGTGCCAGTAGCATCGGGCTTGAAGCTTTCTTT.